This T cell receptor beta chain was captured by sequencing in a study of CD8 T cells in ankylosing spondylitis. The V gene's germline CDR1 is DFQATT and CDR2 SNEGSKA (reference sequence). The trim removed 5 bases at V and 7 bases at J, leaving 19 bases unmatched. The CDR3 runs 16 residues. This clonotype was recorded a few times. The antigen remains unidentified. Regarding the study as a whole: A TCR beta motif of 8 or 9 highly homologous variants appeared characteristic of ankylosing spondylitis blood. In peripheral blood, disease-linked CD8+ clones occurred at relatively low frequencies.

Libraries for TCR beta were made by quantitative 5'-RACE with molecular barcodes. Each CDR3 protein gets one entry after TCRdb re-called the 5' RACE reads with MiXCR. The table records 300,000 to 400,000 distinct CDR3 sequences, about 14% of them present only once. The clonotype was recovered from a male donor with ankylosing spondylitis or in good health (not recorded which). This rearrangement joins TRBV20-1 to TRBJ2-5; TRBD2 matches at 7 bases. The source material was blood, either unsorted or a sorted T cell fraction (not recorded which). The CDR3 DNA follows: TGCAGTGCTGGCGGGGAGGGCGGAGTACCTTACGGGACCCAGTACTTC. Encoded protein: CSAGGEGGVPYGTQYF.